Each of the 32 T cell receptor beta chains below was sequenced from the same sample in a study of blood T cell repertoires in COVID-19. Produced via immunoSEQ multiplex PCR; TCRdb's table is partial and in-frame only. The data contain 210,000 or so clones, approximately 78% of them singletons. The sequenced sample was peripheral blood. The receptors shown here come from a woman of 80 years or more with active or convalescent COVID-19.

The V and J genes are TRBV19 and TRBJ1-5, with D unresolved. The CDR3 runs 13 residues. Trimming shortened V by 3 bases and J by 9 bases, and 12 bases separated the two germline ends. Looked up from germline, CDR1 is LNHDA and CDR2 is SQIVND (reference sequence). DNA for the CDR3: TGTGCCAGTAGTATGGAGGGCGCGCTGCCCCAGCATTTT. Translation: CASSMEGALPQHF.

V and J are TRBV4-1 and TRBJ2-5, with D perhaps matching TRBD1 (5 bases). Germline CDR1 reads MGHRA; CDR2 reads YSYEKL. Between the trimmed V and J ends, which lost 0 bases and 5 bases, there was a span of 13 bases. The CDR3 covers 15 residues. The CDR3 DNA follows: TGCGCCAGCAGCCAAGATAGGCAGGGCTGGGAGACCCAGTACTTC. It is translated as CASSQDRQGWETQYF.

The V gene is TRBV5-5, the J gene TRBJ2-5, with TRBD1 matching over 7 bases. This CDR3 is 14 amino acids long. V lost 4 bases to trimming and J lost 7 bases; unmatched junction nucleotides: 10. Germline V CDR1 and CDR2: SGHKS, YYEKEE (reference sequence). This chain's CDR3 is CASSEEGATMTQYF. CDR3 nucleotides: TGTGCCAGCAGCGAAGAGGGGGCTACGATGACCCAGTACTTC.

This clone was seen more than once but under ten times. V is TRBV5-1 and J is TRBJ1-4, with D hard to call. V dropped 4 bases and J dropped 7 bases, with 14 bases sitting between them. There are 14 residues in the CDR3. Germline CDR1 reads SGHRS; CDR2 reads YFSETQ. The CDR3 coding sequence is TGCGCCAGCAGCCCCCGGGGAGGTGGTGAAAAACTGTTTTTT. This translates into CASSPRGGGEKLFF.

The chain combines TRBV6-1 with TRBJ2-3; D uncertain. The CDR3 extends over 16 amino acids. Germline V gene data show CDR1 as MNHNS and CDR2 as SASEGT. Trimming pared 0 bases from V and 0 bases from J, leaving 10 bases between. CDR3 region: CASSEAGVVSTDTQYF. CDR3 sequence (DNA): TGTGCCAGCAGTGAAGCAGGAGTTGTGAGCACAGATACGCAGTATTTT.

V is TRBV24-1 and J is TRBJ1-5; maybe TRBD1 (5 bases). Germline V gives CDR1 KGHDR, CDR2 SFDVKD. V was trimmed by 4 bases and J by 0 bases, leaving 24 bases between them. The CDR3 consists of 20 residues. The CDR3 sequence: CATSDYMDTRLIYSNQPQHF. The CDR3 DNA follows: TGTGCCACCAGTGACTATATGGACACAAGATTAATTTATAGCAATCAGCCCCAGCATTTT.

The chain carries TRBV5-8 and TRBJ2-3, with 7 nucleotides matching TRBD2. The germline V gene has CDR1 SGHTS and CDR2 YDEGEE. The CDR3 sequence is 15 residues long. The ends lost 0 bases at V and 3 bases at J; junction bases unmatched: 4. CDR3 protein: CASSLAGGGTDTQYF. DNA of the CDR3: TGTGCCAGCAGCTTGGCTGGGGGAGGGACAGATACGCAGTATTTT.

The chain couples TRBV5-8 to TRBJ2-7; 7 bases are shared with TRBD1. The length of the CDR3 is 14 residues. The V and J ends lost 4 bases and 2 bases, in that order; junction bases with no gene match: 6. Germline loops: CDR1 SGHTS, CDR2 YDEGEE. The CDR3, as DNA: TGTGCCAGCAGCCAACCCGGACAGGCCTACGAGCAGTACTTC. Encoded protein: CASSQPGQAYEQYF.

The rearrangement joins TRBV7-6 to TRBJ2-5, with D perhaps matching TRBD1 (6 bases). From germline, CDR1 is SGHVS and CDR2 FNYEAQ. The CDR3 has 13 amino acids. Trimming left V 5 bases short and J 2 bases short, with 9 bases between. The CDR3 nucleotides are TGTGCCAGCAGCCGACAGGAGCAAGAGACCCAGTACTTC. Protein product: CASSRQEQETQYF.

V usage is TRBV4-1 and J usage is TRBJ1-1; no clear D. The germline gives CDR1 MGHRA, CDR2 YSYEKL. The CDR3 runs 14 residues. V lost 5 bases and J lost 11, with 21 bases in between. The CDR3 reads CASSYYDGIRGAFF. The CDR3 nucleotides read TGCGCCAGCAGCTATTACGACGGGATACGAGGGGCTTTCTTT.

This chain connects TRBV10-3 to TRBJ1-2; no definite D call. Germline CDR1 ENHRY, CDR2 SYGVKD. This CDR3 is 13 amino acids long. V was trimmed by 2 bases and J by 5 bases, leaving 9 bases between them. The CDR3 protein is CAISEGERYGYTF. As DNA, the CDR3 is TGTGCCATCAGTGAGGGGGAGAGATATGGCTACACCTTC.

This chain joins TRBV28 and TRBJ2-5; the match to TRBD1 covers 7 bases. This CDR3 comprises 15 residues. After removal of 6 bases from V and 3 bases from J, the junction contained 10 bases not matched to a gene. Germline-derived CDR1 and CDR2 are MDHEN and SYDVKM. As DNA, the CDR3 is TGTGCCAGCAGACCACTAGGGGGCCCAGAAGAGACCCAGTACTTC. Amino acid sequence: CASRPLGGPEETQYF.

Points on this clone: This specimen includes other DNA sequences encoding the same CDR3. The chain has TRBV9 and TRBJ2-5; no clear D gene. V lost 0 bases and J lost 4, with 4 bases in between. Germline CDR1 and CDR2: SGDLS and YYNGEE. There are 12 residues in the CDR3. The CDR3 region is CASSVGGETQYF. DNA of the CDR3: TGTGCCAGCAGCGTAGGCGGAGAGACCCAGTACTTC.

This clone has a single count. The J gene is TRBJ2-5, the V gene TRBV12-3 or TRBV12-4, with D unclear. The CDR3 extends over 12 amino acids. Deletions cut 2 bases from V and 4 bases from J, with 5 bases between. As DNA, the CDR3 is TGTGCCAGCAGTTTAACGGGAGAGACCCAGTACTTC. This sequence encodes CASSLTGETQYF.

V gene TRBV6-5 combines with J gene TRBJ2-5; the match to TRBD1 covers 10 bases. CDR1 is MNHEY and CDR2 is SVGAGI in the germline V gene. The CDR3 runs 14 residues. The junction had 5 bases not matched to a gene; V was cut back by 6 bases and J by 4 bases. CDR3: CASRGQGGGETQYF. The CDR3 DNA follows: TGTGCCAGCAGAGGACAGGGGGGGGGAGAGACCCAGTACTTC.

This clone was seen only a few times. This rearrangement joins TRBV21-1 to TRBJ1-1. TRBV21-1 has pseudogene status. There are 14 residues in the CDR3. CDR3 amino acids: CASSSPAGDPEAFF. In DNA form, the CDR3 reads TGTGCCAGCAGCTCCCCCGCGGGGGACCCTGAAGCTTTCTTT.

This chain joins TRBV7-3 and TRBJ2-2; maybe TRBD1 (7 bases). Per germline, CDR1 SGHTA and CDR2 FQGTGA. V was trimmed by 5 bases and J by 2 bases, leaving 12 bases between them. CDR3 size: 15 residues. CDR3 nucleotide sequence: TGTGCCAGCAGCCCCCAGGGGGGAAACACCGGGGAGCTGTTTTTT. This translates into CASSPQGGNTGELFF.

The chain couples TRBV2 to TRBJ2-2; D may be TRBD2 (6 bases). Between the trimmed V and J ends, which lost 6 bases and 5 bases, there was a span of 16 bases. Germline V gene sequence: CDR1 SNHLY, CDR2 FYNNEI. CDR3 length: 15 amino acids. The CDR3 here is CASRNQRVRTGELFF. The CDR3 region has the DNA TGTGCCAGCAGGAACCAGCGGGTGCGGACCGGGGAGCTGTTTTTT. The full variable domain, completed using reference TRBV2 and TRBJ2-2, is EPEVTQTPSHQVTQMGQEVILRCVPISNHLYFYWYRQILGQKVEFLVSFYNNEISEKSEIFDDQFSVERPDGSNFTLKIRSTKLEDSAMYFCASRNQRVRTGELFFGEGSRLTVL.

The chain joins TRBV7-2 to TRBJ1-2; 7 nucleotides match TRBD1. J was trimmed by 4 bases and V by 1 base; bases with no gene match: 6. Per germline, CDR1 SGHTA and CDR2 FQGNSA. The CDR3 loop spans 15 amino acids. This CDR3 reads CASSLVSGQPYGYTF. The CDR3 DNA reads as TGTGCCAGCAGCTTAGTGTCGGGACAGCCCTATGGCTACACCTTC.

This rearrangement joins TRBV5-4 to TRBJ2-3, with 11 bases fitting TRBD2. With 4 bases clipped from V and 5 bases from J, the junction kept 3 bases outside the gene matches. This CDR3 spans 14 amino acids. Per germline, CDR1 SGHNT and CDR2 YYREEE (reference sequence). The CDR3: CASSLGLAGDTQYF. CDR3 DNA sequence: TGTGCCAGCAGCCTAGGACTAGCGGGAGATACGCAGTATTTT.

This clone came up a few times. This chain's CDR3 is CASTRDKNTEAFF. Here the CDR3 DNA reads TGTGCCAGCACCCGGGACAAGAACACTGAAGCTTTCTTT. The chain combines TRBV2 with TRBJ1-1, with D perhaps TRBD1 (6 bases). The germline CDR1 and CDR2 sequences are SNHLY and FYNNEI. The CDR3 covers 13 residues. V was clipped by 7 bases and J by 1 base, with 10 bases between them.

V and J are TRBV9 and TRBJ1-4; D may be TRBD1 (6 bases). Germline assignment: CDR1 SGDLS and CDR2 YYNGEE. V was pared by 4 bases and J by 0 bases, with 10 bases between. This CDR3 contains 15 residues. The CDR3 nucleotides are TGTGCCAGCAGCCCAGGGGTCACAACTAATGAAAAACTGTTTTTT. Translation: CASSPGVTTNEKLFF.

The chain is built from TRBV7-6 and TRBJ2-1; 7 nucleotides line up with TRBD2. Looked up from germline, CDR1 is SGHVS and CDR2 is FNYEAQ. With V trimmed by 3 bases and J by 7 bases, 9 bases remained unmatched. CDR3 length equals 15 residues. In DNA form, the CDR3 reads TGTGCCAGCAGCTTTTCCAACGGACTAGGGAATGAGCAGTTCTTC. Translated: CASSFSNGLGNEQFF. The full variable domain, with the rest looked up from reference TRBV7-6 and TRBJ2-1, is GAGVSQSPRYKVTKRGQDVALRCDPISGHVSLYWYRQALGQGPEFLTYFNYEAQQDKSGLPNDRFSAERPEGSISTLTIQRTEQRDSAMYRCASSFSNGLGNEQFFGPGTRLTVL.

The V call is TRBV11-2, the J call TRBJ2-5, with 9 bases matching TRBD1. The junction had 8 bases not matched to a gene; V was cut back by 4 bases and J by 5 bases. The CDR3 has 15 residues. The germline gives CDR1 SGHAT, CDR2 FQNNGV. The CDR3 sequence: CASSSGTGIGETQYF. The CDR3 region has the DNA TGTGCCAGCAGCTCCGGGACAGGGATTGGTGAGACCCAGTACTTC. Full variable domain (remainder filled in from reference TRBV11-2 and TRBJ2-5): EAGVAQSPRYKIIEKRQSVAFWCNPISGHATLYWYQQILGQGPKLLIQFQNNGVVDDSQLPKDRFSAERLKGVDSTLKIQPAKLEDSAVYLCASSSGTGIGETQYFGPGTRLLVL.

This sequence joins TRBV3-1 (or the pseudogene TRBV3-2) and TRBJ2-4; D is possibly TRBD2 (6 bases). Germline V gene lookup returns CDR1 LGHDT and CDR2 YNNKEL (reference sequence). There are 15 residues in the CDR3. Trimming took off 3 bases at V and 1 base at J, with 10 bases between the two ends. Here the CDR3 DNA reads TGTGCCAGCAGCCACTCCGGAGGGGCCAAAAACATTCAGTACTTC. This encodes CASSHSGGAKNIQYF.

V gene TRBV18 combines with J gene TRBJ1-1, with 10 nucleotides matching TRBD1. The CDR3 extends over 15 amino acids. Germline-derived CDR1 and CDR2 are KGHSH and LQKENI. The ends lost 3 bases at V and 6 bases at J; junction bases unmatched: 7. In DNA form, the CDR3 reads TGTGCCAGCTCACCCCAACCGGGGACAGGGGCTGAAGCTTTCTTT. Translating it yields CASSPQPGTGAEAFF.

The gene calls are TRBV6-5 and TRBJ1-3; no clear D gene. In germline, CDR1 is MNHEY, CDR2 SVGAGI. This CDR3 has 13 residues. V lost 0 bases, J lost 4 bases, and 4 bases lay in between. The CDR3 region has the DNA TGTGCCAGCAGTTACTCGTTAGGAAACACCATATATTTT. This sequence encodes CASSYSLGNTIYF.

The chain joins TRBV4-2 to TRBJ2-2, with 7 bases identical to TRBD1. The CDR3 has 15 amino acids. The junction had 7 bases not matched to a gene; V was cut back by 2 bases and J by 7 bases. Germline values: CDR1 LGHNA, CDR2 YNFKEQ. DNA for the CDR3: TGTGCCAGCAGCCAACAGACAGGGCAGGTCGGGGAGCTGTTTTTT. Protein product: CASSQQTGQVGELFF.

V gene TRBV7-9 combines with J gene TRBJ2-7; D possibly corresponds to TRBD2 (5 bases). Germline V gene data show CDR1 as SEHNR and CDR2 as FQNEAQ (reference sequence). V lost 0 bases and J 6 bases, leaving 15 bases between the germline ends. The CDR3 loop spans 15 amino acids. CDR3 residues: CASSLAGWLAGEQYF. In DNA form, the CDR3 reads TGTGCCAGCAGCTTAGCTGGGTGGCTAGCTGGCGAGCAGTACTTC.

The V gene is TRBV19, the J gene TRBJ1-5, with a possible D match to TRBD1 (6 bases). Germline lookup yields CDR1 LNHDA and CDR2 SQIVND (reference sequence). Trimming shortened V by 3 bases and J by 9 bases, and 12 bases separated the two germline ends. The CDR3 spans 13 residues. This CDR3 reads CASSIHTTGPQHF. In nucleotides, the CDR3 is TGTGCCAGTAGTATCCACACGACAGGGCCCCAGCATTTT.

The genes are TRBV30 and TRBJ1-4, with D possibly TRBD1 on 5 matching bases. This CDR3 comprises 15 residues. Germline V CDR1 and CDR2: GTSNPN, SVGIG (reference sequence). V was cut by 3 bases and J by 0 bases, with 11 bases left in between. Here the CDR3 DNA reads TGTGCCTGGAGACCAGGACACGCAACTAATGAAAAACTGTTTTTT. Residues: CAWRPGHATNEKLFF.

The chain has TRBV29-1 and TRBJ1-1; 10 bases are shared with TRBD1. Losses at the gene ends were 8 bases for V and 2 bases for J; bases not matched to a gene: 5. The CDR3 is 13 amino acids. CDR1 is SQVTM and CDR2 is ANQGSEA in the germline V gene. CDR3 DNA: TGCAGCTATGGACAGGGGGGAAACACTGAAGCTTTCTTT. It codes for CSYGQGGNTEAFF.